Here is one T cell receptor beta chain with its context. This clonotype was seen only a few times. Its recognized antigen is unknown. Within one base of it there is no much larger clone, and no base qualities were kept. The sample is drawn from a study of T cells in Graves' hyperthyroidism and ophthalmopathy (dated by TCRdb to between 2018 and 2021). For the wider study: Peripheral blood was collected at initial diagnosis, before any treatment. To identify distinguishing TCR V-J signatures, a discovery cohort of around 100 patients was used, comprising 40 to 45 with Graves' ophthalmopathy and 57 with stable Graves' hyperthyroidism. Prospective prediction of ophthalmopathy was tested in an independent validation cohort consisting of about 19 hyperthyroidism patients and more than 15 patients who later progressed to ophthalmopathy. The 100 or so discovery patients were randomly split 7:3 into training and test sets. In addition, the study compared T-cell repertoires in thyroid tissue and in blood from about 6 Graves' hyperthyroidism patients. After sampling, hyperthyroidism patients received methimazole starting at 30 mg daily, and ophthalmopathy patients received high-dose intravenous methylprednisolone. The paper describes TCR Vbeta CDR3 sequencing of fewer than 150 peripheral blood samples, made up of about 41 ophthalmopathy patients, 70 to 75 hyperthyroidism patients and 17 progressor patients. Overall results and qualifications from the work: During validation, the model predicted progression to ophthalmopathy a median of approximately six months ahead of onset, with around 70% sensitivity and more than 72% specificity. In cross-validation, a model built on a 13 V-J signature told ophthalmopathy apart from stable hyperthyroidism with roughly 87% sensitivity and 81% to 82% specificity, and in testing the same model reached 80%/75%. No statistical method was used to set the sample size in advance, and investigators knew the group allocation. Most expanded thyroid clonotypes (frequency above 0.001) were also detected in blood, suggesting blood repertoires may reflect thyroid immune responses.

The TCR beta CDR3 regions were amplified from the RNA transcripts. A first-round RT-PCR of the TCR CDR3 used the HTBI primer set with the Qiagen OneStep RT-PCR kit. Libraries were constructed in a second round of multiplex PCR, after which size selection and purification were carried out. The libraries were sequenced on an Illumina HiSeq2000 using paired-end 100 bp reads. The study's processing was this. SOAPnuke was used to process the raw data, throwing out any read that contained adapters or uncalled bases, had a mean Phred below 15, or lacked an exact constant-primer or identifier match. High-quality paired reads were merged with COPE v1.2.5, and unique nucleotide sequences were defined as clonotypes. MiTCR v1.1 was used to align clonotypes to the IMGT TRBV, TRBD and TRBJ reference segments. The analysis was restricted to V-J combinations with a frequency above 0.0001, which together covered roughly 99% of the repertoires. The TCS score was defined as F50 (clonal expansion) divided by E x V (chaos), with BLOSUM62-based TCRdist calculated between CDR3 peptides within each V-J. Welch's t-statistics and random forest reduced just over 500 V-J features to under 15, which were used in a naive Bayes classifier (R e1071). The public reads were run again by TCRdb, first through fastp at Q25 and then through MiXCR, and only productive beta chains were kept. Entries that share a CDR3 protein sequence are merged under the most common genes and DNA. Here the V and J calls rest on TCRdb's processing, not on the authors' analysis. In this sample the table shows 350,000 to 400,000 distinct CDR3 sequences, around 20% of which occur a single time. The ten most abundant clones make up around 40% of the sample.

The CDR3 numbers 14 residues from cysteine through phenylalanine. The DNA shown is the 42-base CDR3, in frame from base 1. The trim is 5 bases for V and 6 bases for J, with a gap of 15 bases between the germline ends. The germline V gene supplies CDR1 SGHTA and CDR2 FQGNSA. Ophthalmopathy patients had moderately to severely active disease, Clinical Activity Score of at least 3, NOSPECS grade of at least 4, and duration under 3 months. The study excluded patients with uncontrolled infections, other autoimmune diseases, pregnancy or lactation. Diagnoses were established on the basis of clinical symptoms, serum thyroxine and TRAb, thyroid ultrasound, and orbital computed tomography. Ficoll-Paque density gradient centrifugation was used to isolate PBMCs from 9.5 to 10 ml of fresh peripheral blood. Total RNA was extracted using Trizol reagent, and RNA quality was assessed on an Agilent 2100 Bioanalyzer.

Rearrangement joined TRBV7-2 to TRBJ2-3; the D gene is perhaps TRBD2, from 6 matching bases. The TCR originated in a man in his late teens or twenties with Graves' ophthalmopathy. Sequencing was carried out using blood. The CDR3 protein is CASSPEEGNDTQYF. The DNA sequence is given as TGTGCCAGCAGCCCAGAGGAGGGGAATGATACGCAGTATTTT.